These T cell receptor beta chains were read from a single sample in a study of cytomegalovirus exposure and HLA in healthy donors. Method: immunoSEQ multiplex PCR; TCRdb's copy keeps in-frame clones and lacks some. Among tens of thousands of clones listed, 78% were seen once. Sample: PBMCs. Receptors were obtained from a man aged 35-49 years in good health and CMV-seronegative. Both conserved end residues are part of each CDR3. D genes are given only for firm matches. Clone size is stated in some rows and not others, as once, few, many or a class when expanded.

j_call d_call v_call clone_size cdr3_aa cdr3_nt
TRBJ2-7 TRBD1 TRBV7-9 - CASSLGQGIAYEQYF TGTGCCAGCAGCTTAGGACAGGGGATAGCCTACGAGCAGTACTTC
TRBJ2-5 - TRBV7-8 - CASSLGGQETQYF TGTGCCAGCAGCTTGGGGGGGCAGGAGACCCAGTACTTC
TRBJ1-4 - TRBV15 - CATSRDHSPEKLFF TGTGCCACCAGCAGAGATCACAGCCCTGAAAAACTGTTTTTT
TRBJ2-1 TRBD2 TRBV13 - CASSSERLAGGRNEQFF TGTGCCAGCAGCTCGGAAAGACTAGCGGGGGGGCGAAATGAGCAGTTCTTC
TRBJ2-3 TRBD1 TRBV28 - CASSPTGTGDTDTQYF TGTGCCAGCAGTCCGACCGGGACAGGGGACACAGATACGCAGTATTTT
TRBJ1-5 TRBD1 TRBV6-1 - CASSAQGAGQPQHF TGTGCCAGCAGTGCTCAGGGGGCGGGTCAGCCCCAGCATTTT
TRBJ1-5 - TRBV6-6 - CASSYSIGGGFPSYF TGTGCCAGCAGTTACTCGATAGGGGGGGGTTTCCCTTCCTATTTT
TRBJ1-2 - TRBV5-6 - CASISQGTHGYTF TGTGCCAGCATCTCGCAGGGCACACATGGCTACACCTTC
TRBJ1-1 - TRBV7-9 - CASSLTVRNNTEAFF TGTGCCAGCAGCTTAACGGTCAGGAACAACACTGAAGCTTTCTTT
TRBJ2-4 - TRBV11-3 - CASSAGGAKNIQYF TGTGCCAGCAGCGCAGGGGGGGCCAAAAACATTCAGTACTTC
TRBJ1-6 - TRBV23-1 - CASSYHSPLHF TGCGCCAGCAGTTATCATTCACCCCTCCACTTT
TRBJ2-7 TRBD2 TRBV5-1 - CASSLAGDKYEQYF TGCGCCAGCAGCCTAGCGGGAGATAAGTACGAGCAGTACTTC
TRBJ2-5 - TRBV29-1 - CSVGDYQETQYF TGCAGCGTTGGGGACTACCAAGAGACCCAGTACTTC
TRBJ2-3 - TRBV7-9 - CASSLPAGRTDTQYF TGTGCCAGCAGCTTACCTGCGGGGAGAACAGATACGCAGTATTTT
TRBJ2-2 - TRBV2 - CASSAAGLGGGELFF TGTGCCAGCAGCGCCGCAGGGCTGGGAGGCGGGGAGCTGTTTTTT
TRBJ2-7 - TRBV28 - CASSRQGGSYEQYF TGTGCCAGCAGCCGACAGGGAGGCTCCTACGAGCAGTACTTC
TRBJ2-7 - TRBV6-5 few CASSQGMFTLEQYF TGTGCCAGCAGCCAGGGTATGTTCACTCTCGAGCAGTACTTC
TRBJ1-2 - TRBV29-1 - CSVGQDYGYTF TGCAGCGTTGGCCAGGACTATGGCTACACCTTC
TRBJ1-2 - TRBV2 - CASGGQSGLNGYTF TGTGCCAGCGGAGGACAGTCGGGATTGAATGGCTACACCTTC
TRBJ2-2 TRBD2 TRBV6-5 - CASSSTRGVNSGELFF TGTGCCAGCAGTTCCACCCGGGGGGTCAATTCCGGAGAGCTGTTTTTT
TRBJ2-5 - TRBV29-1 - CSVERGETQYF TGCAGCGTCGAGAGAGGGGAGACCCAGTACTTC
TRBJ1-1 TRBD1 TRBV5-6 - CASSLGGTGDNGAFF TGTGCCAGCAGCTTGGGGGGGACAGGGGATAATGGAGCTTTCTTT
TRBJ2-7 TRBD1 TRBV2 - CASSGGTGNYEQYF TGTGCCAGCAGCGGCGGGACAGGGAACTACGAGCAGTACTTC
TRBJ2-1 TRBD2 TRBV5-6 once CASSRYGGSNEQFF TGTGCCAGCAGCCGCTACGGGGGGAGCAATGAGCAGTTCTTC
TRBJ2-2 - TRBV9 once CASSVGQGLGTGELFF TGTGCCAGCAGCGTAGGACAGGGACTTGGAACCGGGGAGCTGTTTTTT
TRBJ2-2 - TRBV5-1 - CASSETHRDTGELFF TGCGCCAGCAGCGAAACCCACCGGGACACCGGGGAGCTGTTTTTT
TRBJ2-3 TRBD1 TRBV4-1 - CASSQGRGQDFTDTQYF TGCGCCAGCAGCCAAGGCCGCGGACAGGACTTCACAGATACGCAGTATTTT
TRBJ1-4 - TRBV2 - CASSVEIVIATNEKLFF TGTGCCAGCAGTGTTGAGATTGTTATTGCAACTAATGAAAAACTGTTTTTT
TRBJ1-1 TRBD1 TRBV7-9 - CASSLRQGFTEAFF TGTGCCAGCAGCCTCCGACAGGGATTCACTGAAGCTTTCTTT
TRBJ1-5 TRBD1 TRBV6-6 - CASSSLGQDNNQPQHF TGTGCCAGCAGTTCCCTCGGACAGGATAACAATCAGCCCCAGCATTTT
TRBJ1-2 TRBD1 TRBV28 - CASSFPGGYGYTF TGTGCCAGCAGCTTCCCAGGGGGGTATGGCTACACCTTC
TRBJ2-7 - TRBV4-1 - CASSQVEASPNYEQYF TGCGCCAGCAGCCAAGTGGAGGCATCCCCGAACTACGAGCAGTACTTC
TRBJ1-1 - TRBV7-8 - CASSFGGGTEAFF TGTGCCAGCAGCTTTGGTGGCGGGACTGAAGCTTTCTTT
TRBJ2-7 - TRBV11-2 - CASSLAPNYEQYF TGTGCCAGCAGCTTGGCACCCAACTACGAGCAGTACTTC
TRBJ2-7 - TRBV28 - CASRPNPGTQGGGLEQYF TGTGCCAGCAGGCCGAATCCCGGGACCCAGGGAGGGGGACTCGAGCAGTACTTC
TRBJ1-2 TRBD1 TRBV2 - CASSPDRGTHYGYTF TGTGCCAGCAGTCCGGACAGGGGGACACACTATGGCTACACCTTC